The 27 T cell receptor beta chains presented below share a single source sample, sequenced in a study of blood T cell repertoires in COVID-19. TCRdb keeps only in-frame clones here, not all; method: immunoSEQ multiplex PCR. The data show 200,000 or so clones, around 77% seen once. Sequencing was done on a sample of peripheral blood. The receptors originated from a man aged 55 to 70 with active or convalescent COVID-19.

Concerning this clone: Its ends do not fully match the called genes, so a read error is possible. This CDR3 is CAISESENIHEQFF. The CDR3 DNA reads as TGTGCCATCAGCGAGTCGGAGAATATACATGAGCAGTTCTTC. This chain joins TRBV10-3 and TRBJ2-1; D unresolved. The CDR3 has 14 amino acids. Looked up from germline, CDR1 is ENHRY and CDR2 is SYGVKD.

This clone appeared once. The rearrangement links TRBV19 to TRBJ2-7; TRBD1 might be the D (5 bases). The CDR3 has 14 residues. Germline V CDR1 and CDR2: LNHDA, SQIVND (reference sequence). V was cut by 5 bases and J by 0 bases, with 11 bases left in between. The CDR3 region is CASSGAAYSYEQYF. The CDR3 DNA is TGTGCCAGTAGTGGGGCAGCTTACTCCTACGAGCAGTACTTC.

The chain recombines TRBV5-5 with TRBJ2-7; D perhaps matches TRBD1 (5 bases). With 0 bases removed from V and 6 bases from J, the gap between germline ends came to 7 bases. CDR3 length: 12 amino acids. CDR1 SGHKS and CDR2 YYEKEE come from the germline V gene (reference sequence). The CDR3 region has the DNA TGTGCCAGCAGCTTGGATCAGGGCGAGCAGTACTTC. It encodes CASSLDQGEQYF.

To note about this clone: Other DNA sequences in this specimen translate into the identical CDR3. This rearrangement joins TRBV12-3 or TRBV12-4 to TRBJ2-3; 7 bases are a match to TRBD1. J was trimmed by 3 bases and V by 5 bases; bases with no gene match: 2. The CDR3 loop spans 13 amino acids. CDR3 loop: CASSLQGTDTQYF. CDR3 DNA: TGTGCCAGCAGTCTACAGGGGACAGATACGCAGTATTTT.

The chain employs TRBV5-6 and TRBJ2-1; D is possibly TRBD1 (6 bases). Trimming stripped 5 bases from V and 6 bases from J, with 18 bases between. CDR3 length: 15 amino acids. CDR1 is SGHDT and CDR2 is YYEEEE in the germline V gene. The CDR3: CASRATGTRVNEQFF. In nucleotides, the CDR3 is TGTGCCAGCAGAGCCACCGGGACACGGGTCAATGAGCAGTTCTTC.

The CDR3, as DNA: TGTGCCAGCAGTCGGACAGGAGACTCTGGAAACACCATATATTTT. Its protein is CASSRTGDSGNTIYF. The V and J genes are TRBV6-6 and TRBJ1-3; 7 positions agree with TRBD1. Trimming removed 5 bases from V and 0 bases from J; junction bases left unmatched: 4. Germline CDR1 reads MNHNY; CDR2 reads SVGAGI (reference sequence). This CDR3 is 15 amino acids long.

The CDR3 reads CAWSAQGNTEAFF. Here the CDR3 DNA reads TGTGCCTGGAGCGCACAGGGGAACACTGAAGCTTTCTTT. The V and J genes are TRBV30 and TRBJ1-1, with a possible D match to TRBD1 (6 bases). Germline V CDR1 and CDR2: GTSNPN, SVGIG (reference sequence). The CDR3 consists of 13 residues. V dropped 3 bases and J dropped 1 base, with 9 bases sitting between them.

In its sample, this clone was seen once. The J gene is TRBJ2-1, the V gene TRBV5-4; D call uncertain. Germline-derived CDR1 and CDR2 are SGHNT and YYREEE (reference sequence). The CDR3 is 15 residues long. Trimming pared 0 bases from V and 0 bases from J, leaving 7 bases between. CDR3 sequence: CASSLDYHSYNEQFF. The CDR3 DNA sequence: TGTGCCAGCAGCTTGGACTACCACTCCTACAATGAGCAGTTCTTC.

The chain is built from TRBV7-2 and TRBJ2-1; TRBD2 might be the D (6 bases). Between the trimmed V and J ends, which lost 2 bases and 12 bases, there was a span of 11 bases. CDR3 length: 12 residues. CDR1 and CDR2 from the germline V gene are SGHTA and FQGNSA. CDR3 bases: TGTGCCAGCAGCTTATACGCTAGCGTGCAGTTCTTC. Protein: CASSLYASVQFF. The full variable domain, rest sourced from reference TRBV7-2 and TRBJ2-1, is GAGVSQSPSNKVTEKGKDVELRCDPISGHTALYWYRQSLGQGLEFLIYFQGNSAPDKSGLPSDRFSAERTGGSVSTLTIQRTQQEDSAVYLCASSLYASVQFFGPGTRLTVL.

This clone was seen a single time. The V and J genes are TRBV5-6 and TRBJ2-7; possible D gene TRBD2, 6 bases. The germline gives CDR1 SGHDT, CDR2 YYEEEE. Trimming removed 7 bases at V and 5 bases at J, with 19 bases between. The CDR3 covers 14 residues. The CDR3 DNA follows: TGTGCCAGCCGGGAGTGGACACCCCGGAACGAGCAGTACTTC. Protein: CASREWTPRNEQYF.

CDR3 amino acids: CAIGREGDGELFF. As DNA, the CDR3 is TGTGCCATAGGGCGGGAGGGAGACGGGGAGCTGTTTTTT. V gene TRBV10-3 combines with J gene TRBJ2-2, with TRBD2 matching 9 bases. The ends lost 9 bases at V and 7 bases at J; junction bases unmatched: 6. From germline, CDR1 is ENHRY and CDR2 SYGVKD. The CDR3 length is 13 residues.

The chain employs TRBV28 and TRBJ1-5; D is uncertain. The germline V and J ends were trimmed by 8 bases and 6 bases, with 14 bases remaining between them. CDR1 and CDR2 (germline): MDHEN, SYDVKM. The length of the CDR3 is 13 residues. The CDR3 loop is CASVRMVGQPQHF. DNA for the CDR3: TGTGCCAGCGTGAGGATGGTCGGTCAGCCCCAGCATTTT.

The gene calls are TRBV29-1 and TRBJ2-7; 7 nucleotides agree with TRBD2. V shed 6 bases and J 3 bases; nucleotides not matched to a gene: 11. This CDR3 spans 14 amino acids. CDR1 is SQVTM and CDR2 is ANQGSEA in the germline V gene. The CDR3 DNA reads TGCAGCGTGGGGAAGGGACTACCCGACTACGAGCAGTACTTC. It codes for CSVGKGLPDYEQYF.

V and J are TRBV6-5 and TRBJ2-7; 11 nucleotides match TRBD1. The CDR3 runs to 14 residues. Germline CDR1 reads MNHEY; CDR2 reads SVGAGI. The J segment lost 6 bases and the V segment lost 0 bases, leaving 1 base of the junction unmatched. The CDR3 DNA reads as TGTGCCAGCAGTTACTCGGACAGGGGGCTCGAGCAGTACTTC. Encoded protein: CASSYSDRGLEQYF.

The V gene is TRBV28, the J gene TRBJ1-2; possible D gene TRBD1, 5 bases. The germline V gene encodes CDR1 MDHEN and CDR2 SYDVKM. V lost 4 bases and J 4 bases, leaving 25 bases between the germline ends. This CDR3 region has 18 residues. The CDR3: CASSWGVSTTVYGYGYTF. CDR3 DNA sequence: TGTGCCAGCAGTTGGGGGGTATCGACGACAGTCTACGGCTATGGCTACACCTTC.

The chain carries TRBV3-1 (or the pseudogene TRBV3-2) and TRBJ2-5; TRBD2 aligns across 10 bases. Germline V lookup: CDR1 LGHDT, CDR2 YNNKEL (reference sequence). Trimming at V came to 5 bases and at J to 5 bases, leaving 5 bases not matched to a gene. The CDR3 totals 14 residues. CDR3 nucleotide sequence: TGTGCCAGCAGCTCTAGCGGGAGTTCCGAGACCCAGTACTTC. Translated: CASSSSGSSETQYF.

This clone turned up a few times. The rearrangement uses TRBV4-1 and TRBJ1-6; the D gene is possibly TRBD1 (6 bases). Trimming shortened V by 4 bases and J by 10 bases, and 14 bases separated the two germline ends. This CDR3 contains 14 residues. Germline CDR1 and CDR2: MGHRA and YSYEKL. The DNA of the CDR3 is TGCGCCAGCAGCCCCCGGGACAAAGAGTCACCCCTCCACTTT. Encoded protein: CASSPRDKESPLHF.

This chain joins TRBV19 and TRBJ1-1, with TRBD1 identical over 8 bases. V shed 7 bases, J shed 5 bases, and the junction held 6 bases outside the gene matches. CDR1 is LNHDA, CDR2 SQIVND, per germline (reference sequence). The CDR3 length is 13 residues. This CDR3 reads CASTTTGGTEAFF. The CDR3 nucleotides are TGTGCCAGTACCACCACAGGGGGGACTGAAGCTTTCTTT.

The genes are TRBV19 and TRBJ1-2, with unresolved D. The CDR3 has 15 amino acids. In germline, CDR1 is LNHDA, CDR2 SQIVND (reference sequence). V was cut by 4 bases and J by 2 bases, with 14 bases left in between. The DNA for the CDR3 is TGTGCCAGTAGTACCCTGTCGCAGTGGAACTATGGCTACACCTTC. Amino acid sequence: CASSTLSQWNYGYTF.

The chain recombines TRBV28 with TRBJ1-2, with a tentative D call TRBD1 (6 bases). Trimming took 2 bases from V and 4 from J, leaving 11 bases between them. The CDR3 spans 14 residues. CDR1 and CDR2 (germline): MDHEN, SYDVKM. The DNA for the CDR3 is TGTGCCAGCAGTTTACCACAGGGATCCTATGGCTACACCTTC. Translation: CASSLPQGSYGYTF.

V and J are TRBV27 and TRBJ1-5; possibly TRBD1 for D (6 bases). The germline gives CDR1 MNHEY, CDR2 SMNVEV (reference sequence). With 5 bases removed from V and 4 bases from J, the gap between germline ends came to 18 bases. The CDR3 spans 16 residues. CDR3 loop: CASSPWAGALNQPQHF. The CDR3 coding sequence is TGTGCCAGCAGTCCCTGGGCAGGGGCCCTTAATCAGCCCCAGCATTTT.

The V and J genes are TRBV28 and TRBJ1-1; D is undetermined. The CDR3 has 13 amino acids. With 5 bases removed from V and 2 bases from J, the gap between germline ends came to 9 bases. The V gene's germline CDR1 is MDHEN and CDR2 SYDVKM. The CDR3 bases are TGTGCCAGCAGTGTGTGGAGTAACACTGAAGCTTTCTTT. Its protein product is CASSVWSNTEAFF.

V usage is TRBV5-6 and J usage is TRBJ2-3; D ambiguous. Trimming cost V 4 bases and J 2 bases, with 8 bases left between them. The CDR3 is 13 residues long. CDR1 is SGHDT and CDR2 is YYEEEE in the germline V gene. This CDR3 is CASSAGATDTQYF. The CDR3 nucleotides are TGTGCCAGCAGCGCTGGAGCCACAGATACGCAGTATTTT.

The J gene is TRBJ2-3, the V gene TRBV4-1; 8 nucleotides match TRBD2. The V segment lost 0 bases and the J segment 8 bases; nucleotides outside the gene matches: 13. The CDR3 sequence is 17 residues long. The germline V gene encodes CDR1 MGHRA and CDR2 YSYEKL. DNA of the CDR3: TGCGCCAGCAGCCAAGACGTCGGACGCGCCCGGGGGGGTACGCAGTATTTT. The encoded protein is CASSQDVGRARGGTQYF.

This chain links TRBV15 with TRBJ2-3; 8 bases agree with TRBD2. Trimming cost V 6 bases and J 5 bases; bases outside gene matches: 13. The V gene's germline CDR1 is LNHNV and CDR2 YYDKDF (reference sequence). CDR3 size: 16 residues. As DNA, the CDR3 is TGTGCCACCAGAGGGGCGCCGGGACTAGAGTTAGATACGCAGTATTTT. This translates into CATRGAPGLELDTQYF.

The V call is TRBV7-6, the J call TRBJ1-5, with D perhaps matching TRBD1 (6 bases). Germline CDR1 is SGHVS and CDR2 is FNYEAQ. This CDR3 spans 13 amino acids. V lost 5 bases to trimming and J lost 7 bases, with 12 bases between them. In DNA form, the CDR3 reads TGTGCCAGCAGCACAGGGAGGGGCCAGCCCCAGCATTTT. As protein: CASSTGRGQPQHF.

About this clone: Different DNA sequences within this sample yield the same CDR3. The V gene is TRBV4-1, the J gene TRBJ2-7; 9 bases fit TRBD1. The length of the CDR3 is 14 residues. Per the germline V gene, CDR1 is MGHRA and CDR2 is YSYEKL. V trimming: 3 bases; J trimming: 2 bases; junction bases outside the gene matches: 2. The DNA of the CDR3 is TGCGCCAGCAGCCAGGGGACAGGGCCCTACGAGCAGTACTTC. This encodes CASSQGTGPYEQYF.